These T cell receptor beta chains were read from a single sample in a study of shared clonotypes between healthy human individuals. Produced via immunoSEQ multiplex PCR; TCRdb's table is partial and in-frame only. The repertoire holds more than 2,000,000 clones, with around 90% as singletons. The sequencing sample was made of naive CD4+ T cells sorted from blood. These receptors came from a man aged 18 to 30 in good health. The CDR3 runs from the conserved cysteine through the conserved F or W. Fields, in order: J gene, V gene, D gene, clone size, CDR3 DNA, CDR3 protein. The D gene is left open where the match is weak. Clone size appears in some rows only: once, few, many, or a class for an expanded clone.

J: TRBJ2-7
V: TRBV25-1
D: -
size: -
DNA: TGTGCCAGCAGCTGGGACCAAAGGGGCGAGCAGTACTTC
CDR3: CASSWDQRGEQYF

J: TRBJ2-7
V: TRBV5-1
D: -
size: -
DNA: TGCGCCAGCAGCTATGGGGCTGGGTACGAGCAGTACTTC
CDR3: CASSYGAGYEQYF

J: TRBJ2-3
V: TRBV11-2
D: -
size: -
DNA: TGTGCCAGCAGCTTAAGTCAGACAGGAACAGATACGCAGTATTTT
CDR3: CASSLSQTGTDTQYF

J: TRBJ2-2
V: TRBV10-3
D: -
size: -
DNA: TGTGCCATCAGAAACACCGGGGAGCTGTTTTTT
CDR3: CAIRNTGELFF

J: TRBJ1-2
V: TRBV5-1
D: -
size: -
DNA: TGCGCCAGCAGCCCTGACAGCACCGCTTATGGCTACACCTTC
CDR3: CASSPDSTAYGYTF

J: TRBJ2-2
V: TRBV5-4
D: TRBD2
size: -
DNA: TGTGCCAGCAGCTTTGACCCCGAGCTAGCGGGAAGGGCCGGGGAGCTGTTTTTT
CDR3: CASSFDPELAGRAGELFF

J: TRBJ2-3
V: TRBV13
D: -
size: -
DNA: TGTGCCAGCAGCTTACGAGTTGAGAGAAGCACAGATACGCAGTATTTT
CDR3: CASSLRVERSTDTQYF

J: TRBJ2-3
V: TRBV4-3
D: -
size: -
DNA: TGCGCCAGCAGCCAAGGACTTAGGGAGGCTAGCACAGATACGCAGTATTTT
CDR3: CASSQGLREASTDTQYF

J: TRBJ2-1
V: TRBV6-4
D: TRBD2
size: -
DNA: TGTGCCAGCAATATCGGGACTAGCGGGAGGGTCCCCTACAATGAGCAGTTCTTC
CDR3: CASNIGTSGRVPYNEQFF

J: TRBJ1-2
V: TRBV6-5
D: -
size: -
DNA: TGTGCCAGCAGTTACGAGGGCTGGATAGGAGTTTCCGGCTACACCTTC
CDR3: CASSYEGWIGVSGYTF

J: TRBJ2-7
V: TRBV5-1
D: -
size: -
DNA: TGCGCCAGCAGCTTAGAACAGAGTTCCTTGGAGCAGTACTTC
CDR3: CASSLEQSSLEQYF

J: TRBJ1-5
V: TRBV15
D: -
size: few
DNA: TGTGCCACCAGCAGAGATGGGGCCCAGCATTTT
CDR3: CATSRDGAQHF

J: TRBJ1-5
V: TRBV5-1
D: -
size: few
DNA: TGCGCCAGCAGCCCAGACAGCCCGACCCAGCCCCAGCATTTT
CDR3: CASSPDSPTQPQHF

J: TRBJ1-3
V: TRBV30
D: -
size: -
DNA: TGTGCCTGGAGCCCAGGGGTCTCTGGAAACACCATATATTTT
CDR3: CAWSPGVSGNTIYF

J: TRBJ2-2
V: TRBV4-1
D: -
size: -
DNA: TGCGCCAGCAGCCGTCCCTTGAACACCGGGGAGCTGTTTTTT
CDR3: CASSRPLNTGELFF

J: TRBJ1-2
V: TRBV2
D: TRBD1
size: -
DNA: TGTGCCAGCAGTAAGGACAGGGCCCTCTATGGCTACACCTTC
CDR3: CASSKDRALYGYTF

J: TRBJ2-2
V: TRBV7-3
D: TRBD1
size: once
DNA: TGTGCCAGCAGCCGAACTACAGGGGGCTTAACCGGGGAGCTGTTTTTT
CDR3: CASSRTTGGLTGELFF